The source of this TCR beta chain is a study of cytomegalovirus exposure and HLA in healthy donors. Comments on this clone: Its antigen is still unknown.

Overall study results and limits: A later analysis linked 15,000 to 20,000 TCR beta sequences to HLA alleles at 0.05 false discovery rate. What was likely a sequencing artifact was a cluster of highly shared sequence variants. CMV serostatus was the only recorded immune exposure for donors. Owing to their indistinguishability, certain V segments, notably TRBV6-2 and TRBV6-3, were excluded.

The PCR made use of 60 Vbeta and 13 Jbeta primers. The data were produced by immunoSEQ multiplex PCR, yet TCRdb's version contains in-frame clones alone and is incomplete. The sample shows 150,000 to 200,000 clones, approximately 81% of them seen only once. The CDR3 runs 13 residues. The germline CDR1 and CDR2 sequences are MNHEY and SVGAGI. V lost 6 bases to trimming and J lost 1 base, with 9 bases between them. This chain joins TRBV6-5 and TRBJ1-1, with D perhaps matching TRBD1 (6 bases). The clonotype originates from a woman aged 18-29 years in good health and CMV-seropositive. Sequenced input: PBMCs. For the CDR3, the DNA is TGTGCCAGCAGCCAACAGGGGAACACTGAAGCTTTCTTT. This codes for CASSQQGNTEAFF.